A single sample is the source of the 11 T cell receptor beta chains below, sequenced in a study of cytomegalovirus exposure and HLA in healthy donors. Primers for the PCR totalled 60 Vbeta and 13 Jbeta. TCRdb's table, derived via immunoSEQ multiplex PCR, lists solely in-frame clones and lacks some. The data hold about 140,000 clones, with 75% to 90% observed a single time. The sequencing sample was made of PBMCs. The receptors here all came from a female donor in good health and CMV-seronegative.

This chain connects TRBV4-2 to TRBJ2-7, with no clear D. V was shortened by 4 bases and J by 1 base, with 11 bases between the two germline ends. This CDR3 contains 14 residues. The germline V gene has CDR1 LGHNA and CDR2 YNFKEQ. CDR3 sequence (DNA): TGTGCCAGCAGCCTAAAAACTATGTCCTACGAGCAGTACTTC. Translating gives CASSLKTMSYEQYF.

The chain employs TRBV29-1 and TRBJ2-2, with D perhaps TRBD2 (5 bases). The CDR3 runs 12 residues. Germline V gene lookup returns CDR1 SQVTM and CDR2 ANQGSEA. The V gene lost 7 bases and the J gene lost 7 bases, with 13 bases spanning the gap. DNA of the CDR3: TGCAGCGCTCCGACCGAGGGCGGGGAGCTGTTTTTT. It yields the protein CSAPTEGGELFF.

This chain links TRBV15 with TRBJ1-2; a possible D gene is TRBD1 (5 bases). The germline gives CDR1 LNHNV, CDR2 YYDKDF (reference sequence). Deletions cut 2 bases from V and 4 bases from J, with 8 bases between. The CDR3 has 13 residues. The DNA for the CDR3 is TGTGCCACCAGCAGACAGGGCCCCTATGGCTACACCTTC. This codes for CATSRQGPYGYTF.

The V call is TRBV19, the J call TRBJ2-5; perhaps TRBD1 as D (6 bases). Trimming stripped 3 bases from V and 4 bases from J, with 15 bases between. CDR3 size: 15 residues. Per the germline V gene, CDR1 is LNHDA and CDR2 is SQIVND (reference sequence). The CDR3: CASSIGGQPLETQYF. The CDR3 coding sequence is TGTGCCAGTAGTATCGGAGGACAGCCCCTAGAGACCCAGTACTTC.

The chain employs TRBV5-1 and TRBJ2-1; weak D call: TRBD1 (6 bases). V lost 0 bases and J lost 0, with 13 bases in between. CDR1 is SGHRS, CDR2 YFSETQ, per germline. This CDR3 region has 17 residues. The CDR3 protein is CASSLARLGGSYNEQFF. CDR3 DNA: TGCGCCAGCAGCTTGGCCAGGCTAGGGGGCTCCTACAATGAGCAGTTCTTC. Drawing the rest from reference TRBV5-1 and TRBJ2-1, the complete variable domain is KAGVTQTPRYLIKTRGQQVTLSCSPISGHRSVSWYQQTPGQGLQFLFEYFSETQRNKGNFPGRFSGRQFSNSRSEMNVSTLELGDSALYLCASSLARLGGSYNEQFFGPGTRLTVL.

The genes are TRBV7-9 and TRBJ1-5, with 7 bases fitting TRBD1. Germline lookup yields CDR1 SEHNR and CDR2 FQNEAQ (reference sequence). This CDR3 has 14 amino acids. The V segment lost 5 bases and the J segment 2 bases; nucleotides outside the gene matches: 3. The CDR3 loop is CASSVGTGNQPQHF. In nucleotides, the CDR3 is TGTGCCAGCAGCGTGGGGACAGGCAATCAGCCCCAGCATTTT.

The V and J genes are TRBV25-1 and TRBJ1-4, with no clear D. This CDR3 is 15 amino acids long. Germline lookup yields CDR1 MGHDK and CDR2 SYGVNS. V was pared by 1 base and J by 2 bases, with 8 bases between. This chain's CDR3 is CASSESAITNEKLFF. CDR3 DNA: TGTGCCAGCAGTGAATCTGCGATCACTAATGAAAAACTGTTTTTT. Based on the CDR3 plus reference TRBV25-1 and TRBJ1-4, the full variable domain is EADIYQTPRYLVIGTGKKITLECSQTMGHDKMYWYQQDPGMELHLIHYSYGVNSTEKGDLSSESTVSRIRTEHFPLTLESARPSHTSQYLCASSESAITNEKLFFGSGTQLSVL.

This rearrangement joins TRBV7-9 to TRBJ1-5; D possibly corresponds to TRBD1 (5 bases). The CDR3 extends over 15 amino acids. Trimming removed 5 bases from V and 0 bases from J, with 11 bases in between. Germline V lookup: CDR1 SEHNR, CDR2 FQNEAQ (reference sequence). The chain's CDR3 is CASSRSGYSNQPQHF. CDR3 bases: TGTGCCAGCAGCCGCTCAGGGTATAGCAATCAGCCCCAGCATTTT.

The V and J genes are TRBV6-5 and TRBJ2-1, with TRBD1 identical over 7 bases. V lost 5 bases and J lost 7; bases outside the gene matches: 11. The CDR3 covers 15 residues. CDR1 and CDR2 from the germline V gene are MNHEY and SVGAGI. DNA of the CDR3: TGTGCCAGCAGTAACCGGGACAGAGGCGGTAATGAGCAGTTCTTC. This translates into CASSNRDRGGNEQFF.

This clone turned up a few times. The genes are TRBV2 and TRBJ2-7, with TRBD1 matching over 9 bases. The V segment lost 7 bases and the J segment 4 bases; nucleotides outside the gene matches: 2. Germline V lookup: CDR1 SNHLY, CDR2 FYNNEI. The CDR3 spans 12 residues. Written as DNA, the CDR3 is TGTGCCAGCAACAGGGGGCTGTACGAGCAGTACTTC. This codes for CASNRGLYEQYF.

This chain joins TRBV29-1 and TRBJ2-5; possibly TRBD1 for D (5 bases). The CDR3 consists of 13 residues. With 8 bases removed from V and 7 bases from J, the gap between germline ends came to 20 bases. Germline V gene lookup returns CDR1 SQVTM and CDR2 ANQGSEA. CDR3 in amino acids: CSPTDMITGTQYF. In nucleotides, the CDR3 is TGCAGCCCGACGGACATGATAACGGGGACCCAGTACTTC.